The next 29 T cell receptor beta chains were all read from a single sample in a study of control samples from healthy donors and cancer patients. Using immunoSEQ multiplex PCR, the repertoire was profiled, and TCRdb retains in-frame clones only, with some absent. The sample holds 150,000 or so clones, roughly 93% seen once. Sequencing used blood. Receptor source: a man aged 18 to 30 in good health.

The chain employs TRBV6-5 and TRBJ2-5; the D is unclear. The CDR3 has 12 residues. Trimming removed 6 bases at V and 1 base at J, with 6 bases between. Germline V gene sequence: CDR1 MNHEY, CDR2 SVGAGI. CDR3 DNA sequence: TGTGCCAGCAGCGGCAGCCAAGAGACCCAGTACTTC. As protein: CASSGSQETQYF.

The chain employs TRBV30 and TRBJ2-7, with no clear D. V lost 2 bases and J lost 0, with 5 bases in between. The germline CDR1 and CDR2 sequences are GTSNPN and SVGIG (reference sequence). This CDR3 contains 12 residues. The CDR3 sequence: CAWSPSSYEQYF. CDR3 nucleotides: TGTGCCTGGAGTCCTAGCTCCTACGAGCAGTACTTC.

Here the CDR3 reads CASTTNYEQYF. CDR3 nucleotides: TGTGCCAGCACCACCAACTACGAGCAGTACTTC. The chain recombines TRBV28 with TRBJ2-7, with D uncertain. V was shortened by 7 bases and J by 3 bases, with 7 bases between the two germline ends. This CDR3 contains 11 residues. CDR1 and CDR2 from the germline V gene are MDHEN and SYDVKM. The variable domain in full, completed from reference TRBV28 and TRBJ2-7, reads DVKVTQSSRYLVKRTGEKVFLECVQDMDHENMFWYRQDPGLGLRLIYFSYDVKMKEKGDIPEGYSVSREKKERFSLILESASTNQTSMYLCASTTNYEQYFGPGTRLTVT.

The chain has TRBV28 and TRBJ1-2; D is undetermined. Per the germline V gene, CDR1 is MDHEN and CDR2 is SYDVKM. Trimming shortened V by 6 bases and J by 8 bases, and 19 bases separated the two germline ends. The length of the CDR3 is 14 residues. The DNA of the CDR3 is TGTGCCAGCAGGCTGTCGATTGGCAGTTCGGGCTACACCTTC. Residues: CASRLSIGSSGYTF.

The chain joins TRBV27 to TRBJ2-1; D might be TRBD2 (6 bases). This CDR3 spans 16 amino acids. Per germline, CDR1 MNHEY and CDR2 SMNVEV (reference sequence). V lost 2 bases and J 3 bases, leaving 14 bases between the germline ends. The CDR3 sequence: CASSLGPGTGYNEQFF. CDR3 bases: TGTGCCAGCAGTTTAGGCCCGGGGACTGGCTACAATGAGCAGTTCTTC.

This clone came up once. The chain carries TRBV6-2 or TRBV6-3 and TRBJ2-1; tentatively, D is TRBD1 or TRBD2 (5 bases each). Trimming cost V 6 bases and J 4 bases, with 16 bases left between them. Germline-derived CDR1 and CDR2 are MNHEY and SVGEGT. The CDR3 covers 15 residues. The chain's CDR3 is CASSLPGTQYNEQFF. The CDR3 DNA is TGTGCCAGCAGCCTACCAGGGACCCAGTACAATGAGCAGTTCTTC.

This chain connects TRBV6-2 or TRBV6-3 to TRBJ2-1, with D possibly TRBD2 on 5 matching bases. This CDR3 is 16 amino acids long. Per the germline V gene, CDR1 is MNHEY and CDR2 is SVGEGT. V shed 4 bases and J shed 10 bases, with 23 bases lying between them. In DNA, the CDR3 is TGTGCCAGCAGTTTAATCCCCACTTGGGCGGGCAGGGAGCAGTTCTTC. It encodes CASSLIPTWAGREQFF.

The chain carries TRBV5-6 and TRBJ1-3, with 8 bases aligning to TRBD1. With 4 bases clipped from V and 0 bases from J, the junction kept 15 bases outside the gene matches. CDR1 is SGHDT, CDR2 YYEEEE, per germline. The CDR3 spans 19 residues. CDR3 sequence (DNA): TGTGCCAGCAGCCGGGGACAGGTGGCCACCGTCAACTCTGGAAACACCATATATTTT. This gives the protein CASSRGQVATVNSGNTIYF.

This clone showed up just once. This chain connects TRBV28 to TRBJ2-6; TRBD1 aligns across 11 bases. The CDR3 totals 18 residues. Germline assignment: CDR1 MDHEN and CDR2 SYDVKM. Trimming removed 6 bases from V and 2 bases from J; junction bases left unmatched: 9. CDR3 in amino acids: CASSQIRTGGAGANVLTF. The CDR3 DNA sequence: TGTGCCAGCAGCCAGATTAGGACAGGGGGCGCTGGGGCCAACGTCCTGACTTTC. Based on the CDR3 plus reference TRBV28 and TRBJ2-6, the full variable domain is DVKVTQSSRYLVKRTGEKVFLECVQDMDHENMFWYRQDPGLGLRLIYFSYDVKMKEKGDIPEGYSVSREKKERFSLILESASTNQTSMYLCASSQIRTGGAGANVLTFGAGSRLTVL.

J is TRBJ2-7 and V is TRBV18; 9 bases fit TRBD2. Germline loops: CDR1 KGHSH, CDR2 LQKENI. V shed 8 bases and J 2 bases; nucleotides not matched to a gene: 19. The CDR3 spans 18 residues. CDR3 sequence reads: CASAISLPGLATPYEQYF. Written as DNA, the CDR3 is TGTGCCAGCGCGATCTCTTTGCCGGGACTAGCTACCCCCTACGAGCAGTACTTC. The variable domain in full, completed from reference TRBV18 and TRBJ2-7, reads NAGVMQNPRHLVRRRGQEARLRCSPMKGHSHVYWYRQLPEEGLKFMVYLQKENIIDESGMPKERFSAEFPKEGPSILRIQQVVRGDSAAYFCASAISLPGLATPYEQYFGPGTRLTVT.

This chain uses TRBV6-4 with TRBJ2-7; 7 nucleotides align to TRBD2. V shed 3 bases, J shed 0 bases, and the junction held 8 bases outside the gene matches. The CDR3 is made up of 16 amino acids. Per the germline V gene, CDR1 is MRHNA and CDR2 is SNTAGT. The CDR3 loop reads CASSEASGRSSYEQYF. The CDR3, as DNA: TGTGCCAGCAGTGAGGCTAGCGGAAGGAGCTCCTACGAGCAGTACTTC.

The rearrangement links TRBV9 to TRBJ1-1; D perhaps matches TRBD1 (5 bases). Trimming removed 8 bases at V and 0 bases at J, with 8 bases between. Germline CDR1 and CDR2: SGDLS and YYNGEE. The CDR3 extends over 12 amino acids. As DNA, the CDR3 is TGTGCCAGTCGGGGGTTGAACACTGAAGCTTTCTTT. Translation: CASRGLNTEAFF.

The chain employs TRBV9 and TRBJ2-3, with D tentatively TRBD1 (6 bases). Germline V lookup: CDR1 SGDLS, CDR2 YYNGEE. The length of the CDR3 is 15 residues. Trimming removed 1 base from V and 4 bases from J, with 13 bases in between. The CDR3 reads CASSVWGRNADTQYF. For the CDR3, the DNA is TGTGCCAGCAGCGTATGGGGGCGGAACGCAGATACGCAGTATTTT.

This sequence joins TRBV4-1 and TRBJ1-4; D unresolved. V lost 5 bases and J 7 bases, leaving 11 bases between the germline ends. Germline V gives CDR1 MGHRA, CDR2 YSYEKL. CDR3 size: 13 residues. The CDR3 here is CASSSIGPEKLFF. In nucleotides, the CDR3 is TGCGCCAGCAGCTCGATCGGACCTGAAAAACTGTTTTTT.

J is TRBJ2-1 and V is TRBV18, with 12 bases that match TRBD2. Germline V CDR1 and CDR2: KGHSH, LQKENI. There are 17 residues in the CDR3. V gave up 0 bases and J gave up 8 bases; unmatched junction bases: 8. The chain's CDR3 is CASSPPRLAGGGHEQFF. Written as DNA, the CDR3 is TGTGCCAGCTCACCACCGCGTCTAGCGGGGGGGGGCCATGAGCAGTTCTTC.

The J gene is TRBJ2-2, the V gene TRBV7-6; possible D gene TRBD2, 7 bases. The CDR3 runs to 16 residues. Germline loops: CDR1 SGHVS, CDR2 FNYEAQ. V was trimmed by 8 bases and J by 2 bases, leaving 18 bases between them. The CDR3 here is CASQPWGGLNTGELFF. DNA for the CDR3: TGTGCCAGCCAACCCTGGGGGGGCCTCAACACCGGGGAGCTGTTTTTT.

The chain has TRBV9 and TRBJ1-5; no clear D gene. Germline V gene data show CDR1 as SGDLS and CDR2 as YYNGEE. This CDR3 contains 15 residues. The V end was cut by 0 bases, the J end by 4 bases, with 11 bases between. The CDR3 nucleotides are TGTGCCAGCAGCGTAGGCGCGGGAGGGAATCAGCCCCAGCATTTT. Amino acids: CASSVGAGGNQPQHF.

The rearrangement uses TRBV13 and TRBJ2-7; no reliable D call. CDR3 size: 11 residues. Germline V gene sequence: CDR1 PRHDT, CDR2 FYEKMQ (reference sequence). Trimming pared 5 bases from V and 3 bases from J, leaving 5 bases between. CDR3 sequence (DNA): TGTGCCAGCAGCGCTAACTACGAGCAGTACTTC. Its translation: CASSANYEQYF. The variable domain in full, completed from reference TRBV13 and TRBJ2-7, reads AAGVIQSPRHLIKEKRETATLKCYPIPRHDTVYWYQQGPGQDPQFLISFYEKMQSDKGSIPDRFSAQQFSDYHSELNMSSLELGDSALYFCASSANYEQYFGPGTRLTVT.

V gene TRBV12-5 combines with J gene TRBJ1-1; D is ambiguous. V lost 6 bases, J lost 8 bases, and 1 base lay in between. The CDR3 consists of 8 residues. Germline V gene data show CDR1 as LGHNT and CDR2 as FRNRAP. The CDR3 DNA follows: TGTGCTAGTGGGGAAGCTTTCTTT. Translation gives CASGEAFF.

The V and J genes are TRBV29-1 and TRBJ1-2, with D hard to call. Germline V lookup: CDR1 SQVTM, CDR2 ANQGSEA. The germline V and J ends were trimmed by 6 bases and 2 bases, with 16 bases remaining between them. The CDR3 has 14 amino acids. CDR3 loop: CSVREGVRNYGYTF. Written as DNA, the CDR3 is TGCAGCGTGAGGGAGGGTGTCCGGAACTATGGCTACACCTTC.

This chain connects TRBV7-6 to TRBJ2-4; D is perhaps TRBD1 or TRBD2 (5 bases each). The CDR3 runs to 17 residues. Germline CDR1 is SGHVS and CDR2 is FNYEAQ. Trimming cost V 0 bases and J 0 bases, with 12 bases left between them. CDR3 DNA sequence: TGTGCCAGCAGCTTAGCCCCCGGGACCCTAGCCAAAAACATTCAGTACTTC. It is translated as CASSLAPGTLAKNIQYF.

The rearrangement links TRBV6-1 to TRBJ2-7; a possible D gene is TRBD1 (6 bases). The CDR3 consists of 12 residues. CDR1 is MNHNS, CDR2 SASEGT, per germline. V was trimmed by 3 bases and J by 6 bases, leaving 9 bases between them. The CDR3 region is CASSELRGEQYF. The CDR3 coding sequence is TGTGCCAGCAGTGAGCTCAGGGGCGAGCAGTACTTC.

V and J are TRBV30 and TRBJ2-1; no clear D gene. Germline CDR1 and CDR2: GTSNPN and SVGIG (reference sequence). The V and J ends lost 0 bases and 8 bases respectively, with 11 bases between them. The CDR3 runs to 13 residues. CDR3 region: CAWSVGYIDEQFF. The CDR3 DNA is TGTGCCTGGAGTGTAGGCTACATCGATGAGCAGTTCTTC.

The chain uses TRBV5-4 and TRBJ1-2; 7 nucleotides match TRBD1. The length of the CDR3 is 12 residues. CDR1 SGHNT and CDR2 YYREEE come from the germline V gene (reference sequence). V shed 4 bases, J shed 7 bases, and the junction held 4 bases outside the gene matches. The CDR3 loop reads CASSQNRGGYTF. The CDR3 DNA sequence: TGTGCCAGCAGCCAAAACAGGGGTGGCTACACCTTC.

This clone was seen a single time. V is TRBV7-2 and J is TRBJ1-4; D ambiguous. The CDR3 runs 15 residues. The germline gives CDR1 SGHTA, CDR2 FQGNSA. The V end was cut by 0 bases, the J end by 8 bases, with 13 bases between. The CDR3 loop is CASSLAWTLREKLFF. For the CDR3, the DNA is TGTGCCAGCAGCTTAGCGTGGACGTTAAGGGAAAAACTGTTTTTT.

CDR3 sequence reads: CASSSIAGPYEQYF. CDR3 bases: TGTGCCAGCAGCAGTATAGCGGGCCCCTACGAGCAGTACTTC. This chain joins TRBV7-2 and TRBJ2-7; 7 bases line up with TRBD2. Unmatched junction bases numbered 6, after V lost 5 bases and J lost 2 bases. Germline V gene sequence: CDR1 SGHTA, CDR2 FQGNSA. The CDR3 runs 14 residues.

The V gene is TRBV30, the J gene TRBJ2-1, with D perhaps matching TRBD1 (5 bases). CDR3 length: 12 amino acids. Germline V gene data show CDR1 as GTSNPN and CDR2 as SVGIG (reference sequence). Trimming shortened V by 2 bases and J by 4 bases, and 6 bases separated the two germline ends. Here the CDR3 reads CAWSKGYNEQFF. CDR3 sequence (DNA): TGTGCCTGGAGTAAGGGGTACAATGAGCAGTTCTTC.

The chain is built from TRBV19 and TRBJ1-2; no firm D call. Trimming left V 5 bases short and J 12 bases short, with 4 bases between. This CDR3 is built from 8 residues. Per germline, CDR1 LNHDA and CDR2 SQIVND (reference sequence). The CDR3 nucleotides are TGTGCCAGTAGTGGTGACACCTTC. Translating gives CASSGDTF.

The chain combines TRBV4-1 with TRBJ2-5; the D gene is possibly TRBD2 (6 bases). This CDR3 comprises 13 residues. Germline lookup yields CDR1 MGHRA and CDR2 YSYEKL. Trimming stripped 5 bases from V and 4 bases from J, with 11 bases between. CDR3 DNA: TGCGCCAGCAGCGCTGGGACTCCAGAGACCCAGTACTTC. Amino acid sequence: CASSAGTPETQYF.